This TCR beta chain came from a study of CD8 T cells in ankylosing spondylitis. Study observations and caveats: Reactive arthritis synovial fluid and blood previously showed some of these motif variants. Apparently characteristic of ankylosing spondylitis blood was a TCR beta motif (roughly eight highly homologous variants). Disease-linked clones reportedly showed significant enrichment in matched ankylosing spondylitis synovial fluid.

This clonotype has more than one count but fewer than ten. No antigen is known for it. CDR1 and CDR2 (germline): SGHAT, FQDESV (reference sequence). The CDR3 extends over 18 amino acids. Trimming removed 5 bases from V and 1 base from J; junction bases left unmatched: 9. Quantitative 5'-RACE with molecular barcodes was used to make the TCR beta libraries. TCRdb ran MiXCR on the 5' RACE reads and lists one entry per CDR3 protein. The sample comprises about 36,000 distinct CDR3 sequences, roughly 13% of which are singletons, and approximately 33% rests with the top ten. The sample consisted of synovial fluid, either unsorted or a sorted T cell fraction (not recorded which). The receptor's source is a male donor with ankylosing spondylitis. The chain carries TRBV11-1 and TRBJ2-1; 12 nucleotides agree with TRBD1. CDR3 residues: CASSPPGQGAFSYNEQFF. In DNA form, the CDR3 reads TGTGCCAGCAGCCCTCCGGGACAGGGGGCTTTTTCCTACAATGAGCAGTTCTTC. Drawing the rest from reference TRBV11-1 and TRBJ2-1, the complete variable domain is EAEVAQSPRYKITEKSQAVAFWCDPISGHATLYWYRQILGQGPELLVQFQDESVVDDSQLPKDRFSAERLKGVDSTLKIQPAELGDSAMYLCASSPPGQGAFSYNEQFFGPGTRLTVL.